Shown below are 20 T cell receptor beta chains from a single sample sequenced in a study of cytomegalovirus exposure and HLA in healthy donors. PCR involved 60 Vbeta and 13 Jbeta primers. Repertoires were generated with immunoSEQ multiplex PCR, while TCRdb's copy carries only in-frame clones and drops some. The sample has about 200,000 clones, approximately 80% seen once. Sample: PBMCs. The source of these receptors is a boy aged 2 to 9 in good health and CMV-seronegative.

The chain carries TRBV4-1 and TRBJ2-1, with no clear D. The CDR3 spans 15 residues. CDR1 and CDR2 from the germline V gene are MGHRA and YSYEKL. V was trimmed by 3 bases and J by 2 bases, leaving 11 bases between them. CDR3 bases: TGCGCCAGCAGCCAGATACAGAGAACCTACAATGAGCAGTTCTTC. Its translation: CASSQIQRTYNEQFF.

The V call is TRBV2, the J call TRBJ1-2, with 11 bases identical to TRBD1. Germline CDR1 is SNHLY and CDR2 is FYNNEI. This CDR3 contains 13 residues. After removal of 3 bases from V and 8 bases from J, the junction contained 2 bases not matched to a gene. CDR3 sequence: CASSEGQGGGYTF. The CDR3 DNA reads TGTGCCAGCAGTGAGGGACAGGGGGGCGGCTACACCTTC. Looking up the rest from reference TRBV2 and TRBJ1-2 gives the full variable domain: EPEVTQTPSHQVTQMGQEVILRCVPISNHLYFYWYRQILGQKVEFLVSFYNNEISEKSEIFDDQFSVERPDGSNFTLKIRSTKLEDSAMYFCASSEGQGGGYTFGSGTRLTVV.

This sequence joins TRBV21-1 and TRBJ2-4; no DNA check was done on the table's D call, TRBD1. TRBV21-1 is a known pseudogene. The CDR3 has 18 amino acids. The CDR3: CASRGGQGIPLAKNIQYF. Written as DNA, the CDR3 is TGTGCCAGCAGGGGGGGACAGGGGATCCCCTTAGCCAAAAACATTCAGTACTTC.

This chain uses TRBV5-1 with TRBJ2-2; 8 positions match TRBD2. This CDR3 contains 17 residues. The germline CDR1 and CDR2 sequences are SGHRS and YFSETQ. V was pared by 4 bases and J by 5 bases, with 13 bases of the junction left unmatched. The CDR3 DNA reads TGCGCCAGCAGCCTGGATACTAGCGGCTTGGGGACCGGGGAGCTGTTTTTT. It translates to CASSLDTSGLGTGELFF. Full variable domain (rest looked up from reference TRBV5-1 and TRBJ2-2): KAGVTQTPRYLIKTRGQQVTLSCSPISGHRSVSWYQQTPGQGLQFLFEYFSETQRNKGNFPGRFSGRQFSNSRSEMNVSTLELGDSALYLCASSLDTSGLGTGELFFGEGSRLTVL.

This clone showed up just a few times. V usage is TRBV6-1 and J usage is TRBJ1-1; D might be TRBD1 (6 bases). CDR1 MNHNS and CDR2 SASEGT come from the germline V gene. V was clipped by 2 bases and J by 5 bases, with 18 bases between them. CDR3 length equals 16 residues. Written as DNA, the CDR3 is TGTGCCAGCAGTGAAAAGGTCGGGGGGCAGTTTACTGAAGCTTTCTTT. Translated: CASSEKVGGQFTEAFF.

This rearrangement joins TRBV7-9 to TRBJ2-7, with TRBD2 matching 10 bases. The CDR3 sequence is 15 residues long. V lost 7 bases and J lost 4; bases outside the gene matches: 10. The germline gives CDR1 SEHNR, CDR2 FQNEAQ (reference sequence). CDR3: CASTEPSGRVYEQYF. DNA for the CDR3: TGTGCCAGCACCGAACCTAGCGGGAGAGTTTACGAGCAGTACTTC.

This clone was recorded once. V gene TRBV6-5 combines with J gene TRBJ2-7, with 9 bases that match TRBD2. The trim removed 2 bases at V and 2 bases at J, leaving 4 bases unmatched. Germline CDR1 reads MNHEY; CDR2 reads SVGAGI. This CDR3 spans 15 amino acids. The CDR3 region has the DNA TGTGCCAGCAGTTACACAGCGGGAGGCCCCTACGAGCAGTACTTC. This gives the protein CASSYTAGGPYEQYF.

The chain has TRBV19 and TRBJ1-4; TRBD1 agrees at 7 bases. This CDR3 is 14 amino acids long. V gave up 6 bases and J gave up 7 bases; unmatched junction bases: 8. Germline-derived CDR1 and CDR2 are LNHDA and SQIVND (reference sequence). The CDR3 here is CASRPRDRSEKLFF. CDR3 bases: TGTGCCAGTAGGCCCCGGGACAGAAGTGAAAAACTGTTTTTT.

The chain employs TRBV12-5 and TRBJ2-1; 10 bases match TRBD2. V lost 4 bases, J lost 9 bases, and 12 bases stayed unmatched. This CDR3 has 16 amino acids. Per germline, CDR1 LGHNT and CDR2 FRNRAP. For the CDR3, the DNA is TGTGCTAGTGGTTCTTCGGTCCTAGCGGGAGTAGTTGAGCAGTTCTTC. Translating gives CASGSSVLAGVVEQFF.

This clone was counted ten times or more. The chain has TRBV6-1 and TRBJ2-5, with 10 bases that match TRBD1. CDR1 and CDR2 from the germline V gene are MNHNS and SASEGT. V lost 2 bases and J lost 4; bases outside the gene matches: 7. This CDR3 has 16 amino acids. CDR3 nucleotides: TGTGCCAGCAGTGAAAAAGGTGGGACAGGGGCAGAGACCCAGTACTTC. This sequence encodes CASSEKGGTGAETQYF.

Remarks on this clone: The junction and the germline gene differ at one end; a read error may be behind it. The chain has TRBV7-9 and TRBJ1-2; D call uncertain. In germline, CDR1 is SEHNR, CDR2 FQNEAQ (reference sequence). The CDR3 sequence is 13 residues long. The CDR3 region is CSSSSRGGYGYTF. For the CDR3, the DNA is TGTTCCAGCAGCTCACGGGGAGGCTATGGCTACACCTTC. Full variable domain (missing parts from reference TRBV7-9 and TRBJ1-2): DTGVSQNPRHKITKRGQNVTFRCDPISEHNRLYWYRQTLGQGPEFLTYFQNEAQLEKSRLLSDRFSAERPKGSFSTLEIQRTEQGDSAMYLCSSSSRGGYGYTFGSGTRLTVV.

The chain is built from TRBV7-2 and TRBJ1-2, with 8 bases matching TRBD1. CDR3 length equals 15 residues. The junction had 9 bases not matched to a gene; V was cut back by 5 bases and J by 4 bases. Germline V CDR1 and CDR2: SGHTA, FQGNSA. CDR3: CASSLGQGAPYGYTF. The CDR3 nucleotides read TGTGCCAGCAGCCTAGGGCAGGGGGCCCCCTATGGCTACACCTTC. The entire variable domain, with the rest obtained from reference TRBV7-2 and TRBJ1-2, is as follows: GAGVSQSPSNKVTEKGKDVELRCDPISGHTALYWYRQSLGQGLEFLIYFQGNSAPDKSGLPSDRFSAERTGGSVSTLTIQRTQQEDSAVYLCASSLGQGAPYGYTFGSGTRLTVV.

The CDR3 DNA is TGCGCCAGCAGCTCGTTGGGTACAGGAGATTCACCCCTCCACTTT. Its protein is CASSSLGTGDSPLHF. The genes are TRBV5-1 and TRBJ1-6; weak D call: TRBD1 (5 bases). V was shortened by 3 bases and J by 8 bases, with 15 bases between the two germline ends. CDR1 is SGHRS and CDR2 is YFSETQ in the germline V gene. This CDR3 has 15 amino acids. The variable domain in full, completed from reference TRBV5-1 and TRBJ1-6, reads KAGVTQTPRYLIKTRGQQVTLSCSPISGHRSVSWYQQTPGQGLQFLFEYFSETQRNKGNFPGRFSGRQFSNSRSEMNVSTLELGDSALYLCASSSLGTGDSPLHFGNGTRLTVT.

This clone was seen more than once but under ten times. The chain links TRBV4-1 to TRBJ1-2; the D is unclear. Looked up from germline, CDR1 is MGHRA and CDR2 is YSYEKL. The CDR3 covers 11 residues. V was shortened by 8 bases and J by 3 bases, with 7 bases between the two germline ends. DNA of the CDR3: TGCGCCAGCTCCAGTTACTATGGCTACACCTTC. Its protein is CASSSYYGYTF.

The genes are TRBV7-8 and TRBJ1-1; 7 bases match TRBD1. This CDR3 comprises 15 residues. V shed 5 bases and J 1 base; nucleotides not matched to a gene: 7. CDR1 is SGHVS and CDR2 is FQNEAQ in the germline V gene. The CDR3 protein is CASSEQGVGNTEAFF. The CDR3 nucleotides read TGTGCCAGCAGCGAGCAGGGGGTGGGGAACACTGAAGCTTTCTTT.

The chain links TRBV11-2 to TRBJ2-7; 7 bases fit TRBD1. The germline V gene encodes CDR1 SGHAT and CDR2 FQNNGV. This CDR3 has 17 residues. Trimming removed 4 bases from V and 0 bases from J; junction bases left unmatched: 12. Written as DNA, the CDR3 is TGTGCCAGCAGCTCGGGACAGAGATCCATTCCCTCCTACGAGCAGTACTTC. Translating gives CASSSGQRSIPSYEQYF. Full variable domain (rest looked up from reference TRBV11-2 and TRBJ2-7): EAGVAQSPRYKIIEKRQSVAFWCNPISGHATLYWYQQILGQGPKLLIQFQNNGVVDDSQLPKDRFSAERLKGVDSTLKIQPAKLEDSAVYLCASSSGQRSIPSYEQYFGPGTRLTVT.

This sequence joins TRBV30 and TRBJ2-5, with TRBD1 as a possible D gene (6 bases). The CDR3 is made up of 15 amino acids. Germline lookup yields CDR1 GTSNPN and CDR2 SVGIG (reference sequence). V was cut by 2 bases and J by 4 bases, with 17 bases left in between. CDR3 bases: TGTGCCTGGAGTATAGGGACACCGATCCGAGAGACCCAGTACTTC. Its protein is CAWSIGTPIRETQYF.

The chain couples TRBV11-2 to TRBJ1-2, with D maybe TRBD1 (6 bases). CDR1 is SGHAT, CDR2 FQNNGV, per germline. This CDR3 is built from 14 residues. V was pared by 3 bases and J by 4 bases, with 12 bases between. CDR3 loop: CASSLTGHPYGYTF. The CDR3 DNA reads as TGTGCCAGCAGCTTGACAGGTCACCCCTATGGCTACACCTTC. Looking up the rest from reference TRBV11-2 and TRBJ1-2 gives the full variable domain: EAGVAQSPRYKIIEKRQSVAFWCNPISGHATLYWYQQILGQGPKLLIQFQNNGVVDDSQLPKDRFSAERLKGVDSTLKIQPAKLEDSAVYLCASSLTGHPYGYTFGSGTRLTVV.

The table lists this clone with a few counts. The chain carries TRBV5-6 and TRBJ1-1; 8 nucleotides agree with TRBD1. With V trimmed by 5 bases and J by 0 bases, 6 bases remained unmatched. The CDR3 has 15 amino acids. Per the germline V gene, CDR1 is SGHDT and CDR2 is YYEEEE. CDR3 protein: CASRPGQGMNTEAFF. The DNA of the CDR3 is TGTGCCAGCAGGCCAGGACAGGGAATGAACACTGAAGCTTTCTTT.

V usage is TRBV25-1 and J usage is TRBJ2-7; 11 positions match TRBD1. V dropped 2 bases and J dropped 12; count of bases not matched to a gene: 12. Per germline, CDR1 MGHDK and CDR2 SYGVNS. CDR3 length equals 15 residues. Here the CDR3 reads CASSERGQGAHNTYF. The CDR3 region has the DNA TGTGCCAGCAGTGAACGAGGACAGGGGGCCCACAACACGTACTTC.